Below, one TCR beta chain is given with its context. CDR3 size: 14 residues. Between the trimmed V and J ends, which lost 5 bases and 3 bases, there was a span of 11 bases. Germline CDR1 is ENHRY and CDR2 is SYGVKD. These data belong to a study of T-cell reconstitution after alpha-beta-depleted transplantation in children. It was with unique molecular identifiers that the TCRbeta library was prepared. Using its own MiXCR run on the PCR reads, TCRdb lists one record per CDR3 protein. The profile covers roughly 200,000 distinct CDR3 sequences, with over 5.5% appearing a single time and approximately 2.9% taken by the ten largest.

This TCR derives from a human donor who donated a stem cell graft to a child with Wiskott-Aldrich syndrome. The chain carries TRBV10-3 and TRBJ2-1, with D uncertain. The starting material was PBMCs from the stem cell graft donor, obtained from the stem cell graft. CDR3 region: CAISPGLLYNEQFF. The CDR3 coding sequence is TGTGCCATCAGTCCTGGGCTCCTCTACAATGAGCAGTTCTTC.